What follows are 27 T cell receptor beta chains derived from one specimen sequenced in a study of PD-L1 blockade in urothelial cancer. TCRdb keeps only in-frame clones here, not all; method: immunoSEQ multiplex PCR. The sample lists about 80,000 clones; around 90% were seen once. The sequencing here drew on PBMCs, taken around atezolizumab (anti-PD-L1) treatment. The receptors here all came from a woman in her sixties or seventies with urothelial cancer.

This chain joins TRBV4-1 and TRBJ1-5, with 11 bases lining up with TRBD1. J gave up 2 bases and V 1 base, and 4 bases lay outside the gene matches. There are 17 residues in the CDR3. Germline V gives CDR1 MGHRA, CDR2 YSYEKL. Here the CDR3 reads CASSQGRGQGGNQPQHF. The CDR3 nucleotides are TGCGCCAGCAGCCAAGGGAGGGGACAGGGGGGCAATCAGCCCCAGCATTTT.

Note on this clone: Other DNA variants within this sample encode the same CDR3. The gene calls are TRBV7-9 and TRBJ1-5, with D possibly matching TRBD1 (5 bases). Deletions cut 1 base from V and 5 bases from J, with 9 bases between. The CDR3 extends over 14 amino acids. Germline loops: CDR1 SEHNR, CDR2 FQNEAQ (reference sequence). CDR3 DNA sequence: TGTGCCAGCAGCTTAGGTTGGGGGGATCAGCCCCAGCATTTT. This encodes CASSLGWGDQPQHF.

CDR3 DNA: TGTGCCACCAGCAGAGTAGGTGGGACAGGGGAGACCCAGTACTTC. Encoded protein: CATSRVGGTGETQYF. The gene calls are TRBV15 and TRBJ2-5, with 9 bases fitting TRBD1. Germline V CDR1 and CDR2: LNHNV, YYDKDF (reference sequence). V lost 1 base and J lost 5; bases outside the gene matches: 5. The CDR3 is made up of 15 amino acids.

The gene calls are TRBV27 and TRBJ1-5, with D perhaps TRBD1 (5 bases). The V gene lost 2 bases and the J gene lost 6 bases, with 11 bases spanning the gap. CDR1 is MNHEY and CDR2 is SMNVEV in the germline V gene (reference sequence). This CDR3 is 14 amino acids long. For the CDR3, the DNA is TGTGCCAGCAGTTTAAGGGGCCTTTTTCAGCCCCAGCATTTT. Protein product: CASSLRGLFQPQHF.

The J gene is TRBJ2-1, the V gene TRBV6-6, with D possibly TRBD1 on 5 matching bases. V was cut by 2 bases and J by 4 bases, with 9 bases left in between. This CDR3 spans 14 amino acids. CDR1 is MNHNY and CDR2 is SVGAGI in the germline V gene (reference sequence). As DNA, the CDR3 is TGTGCCAGCAGTTACCGACAGACTTACAATGAGCAGTTCTTC. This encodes CASSYRQTYNEQFF.

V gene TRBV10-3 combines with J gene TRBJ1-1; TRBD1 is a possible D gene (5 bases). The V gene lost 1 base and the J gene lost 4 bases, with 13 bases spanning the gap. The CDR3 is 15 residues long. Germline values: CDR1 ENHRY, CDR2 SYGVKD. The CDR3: CAISEFTAGLTEAFF. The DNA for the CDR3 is TGTGCCATCAGTGAGTTCACGGCAGGGCTCACTGAAGCTTTCTTT.

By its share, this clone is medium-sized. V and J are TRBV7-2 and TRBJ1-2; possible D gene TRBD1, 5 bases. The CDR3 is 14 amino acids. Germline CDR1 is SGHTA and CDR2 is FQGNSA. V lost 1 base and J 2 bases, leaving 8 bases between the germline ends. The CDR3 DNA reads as TGTGCCAGCAGCTTAGTTGGGGGGAACTATGGCTACACCTTC. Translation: CASSLVGGNYGYTF.

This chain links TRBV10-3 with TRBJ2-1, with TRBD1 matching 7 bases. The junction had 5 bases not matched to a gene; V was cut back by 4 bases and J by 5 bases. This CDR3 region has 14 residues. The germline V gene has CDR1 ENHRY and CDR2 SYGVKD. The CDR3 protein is CAISVGQVDNEQFF. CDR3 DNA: TGTGCCATCAGTGTAGGACAGGTTGACAATGAGCAGTTCTTC.

CDR3 DNA sequence: TGTGCCAGCAGCCCGCGACTAGCGGAGGTCTACAATGAGCAGTTCTTC. Translated: CASSPRLAEVYNEQFF. The chain joins TRBV9 to TRBJ2-1, with 9 nucleotides matching TRBD2. V shed 4 bases, J shed 3 bases, and the junction held 8 bases outside the gene matches. The CDR3 extends over 16 amino acids. CDR1 and CDR2 from the germline V gene are SGDLS and YYNGEE.

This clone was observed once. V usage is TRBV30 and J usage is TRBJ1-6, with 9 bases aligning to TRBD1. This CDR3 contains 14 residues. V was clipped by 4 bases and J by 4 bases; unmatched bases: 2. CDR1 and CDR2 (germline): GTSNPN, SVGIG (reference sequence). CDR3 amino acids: CAWTGTGYNSPLHF. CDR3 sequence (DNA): TGTGCCTGGACTGGGACAGGGTATAATTCACCCCTCCACTTT.

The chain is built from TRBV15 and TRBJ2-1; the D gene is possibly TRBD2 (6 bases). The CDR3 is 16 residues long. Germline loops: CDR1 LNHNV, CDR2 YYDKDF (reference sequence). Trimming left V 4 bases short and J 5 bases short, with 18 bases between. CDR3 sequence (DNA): TGTGCCACCAGCATAGAGGCCACCGGGGGAAACAATGAGCAGTTCTTC. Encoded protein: CATSIEATGGNNEQFF.

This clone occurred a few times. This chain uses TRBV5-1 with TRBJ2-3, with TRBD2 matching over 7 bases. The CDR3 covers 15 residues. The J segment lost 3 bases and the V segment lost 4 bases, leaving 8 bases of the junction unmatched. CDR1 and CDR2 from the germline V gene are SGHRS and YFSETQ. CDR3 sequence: CASSLQAGETDTQYF. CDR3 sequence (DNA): TGCGCCAGCAGCCTCCAGGCGGGAGAGACAGATACGCAGTATTTT.

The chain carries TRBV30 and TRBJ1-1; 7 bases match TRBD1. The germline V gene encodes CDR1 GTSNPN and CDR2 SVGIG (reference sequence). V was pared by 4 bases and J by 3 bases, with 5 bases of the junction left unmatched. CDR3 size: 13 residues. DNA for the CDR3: TGTGCCTGGACAGCGACAGGGTACACTGAAGCTTTCTTT. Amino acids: CAWTATGYTEAFF.

CDR3 nucleotide sequence: TGTGCCAGCAGCTTAGCGGGGGGGAATAATTCACCCCTCCACTTT. Protein sequence: CASSLAGGNNSPLHF. This chain links TRBV7-2 with TRBJ1-6; TRBD1 is a possible D gene (5 bases). CDR1 is SGHTA, CDR2 FQGNSA, per germline. The V gene lost 0 bases and the J gene lost 5 bases, with 8 bases spanning the gap. The CDR3 is 15 residues long.

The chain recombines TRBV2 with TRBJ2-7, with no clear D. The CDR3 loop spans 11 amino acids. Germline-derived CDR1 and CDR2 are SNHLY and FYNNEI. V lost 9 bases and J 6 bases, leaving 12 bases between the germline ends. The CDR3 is CASTSSGEQYF. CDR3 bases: TGTGCCAGTACATCGTCAGGCGAGCAGTACTTC.

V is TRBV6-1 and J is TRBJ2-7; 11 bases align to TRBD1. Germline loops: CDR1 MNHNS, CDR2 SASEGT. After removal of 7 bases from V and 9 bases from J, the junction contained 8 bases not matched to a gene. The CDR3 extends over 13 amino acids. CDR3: CASKQDRGLRQYF. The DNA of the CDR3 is TGTGCCAGCAAACAGGACAGGGGGCTTAGGCAGTACTTC.

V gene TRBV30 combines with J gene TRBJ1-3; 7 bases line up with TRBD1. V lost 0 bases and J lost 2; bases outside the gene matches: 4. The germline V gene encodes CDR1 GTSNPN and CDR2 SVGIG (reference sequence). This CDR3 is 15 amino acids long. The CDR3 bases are TGTGCCTGGAGTGTTCCGACAGGGACTGGAAACACCATATATTTT. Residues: CAWSVPTGTGNTIYF. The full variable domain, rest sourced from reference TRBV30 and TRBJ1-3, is SQTIHQWPATLVQPVGSPLSLECTVEGTSNPNLYWYRQAAGRGLQLLFYSVGIGQISSEVPQNLSASRPQDRQFILSSKKLLLSDSGFYLCAWSVPTGTGNTIYFGEGSWLTVV.

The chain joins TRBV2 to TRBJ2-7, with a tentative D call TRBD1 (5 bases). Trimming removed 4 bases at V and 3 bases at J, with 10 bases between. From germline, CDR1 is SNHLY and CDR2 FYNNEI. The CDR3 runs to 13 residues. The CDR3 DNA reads TGTGCCAGCAGTGGACAGAAATTCTACGAGCAGTACTTC. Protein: CASSGQKFYEQYF.

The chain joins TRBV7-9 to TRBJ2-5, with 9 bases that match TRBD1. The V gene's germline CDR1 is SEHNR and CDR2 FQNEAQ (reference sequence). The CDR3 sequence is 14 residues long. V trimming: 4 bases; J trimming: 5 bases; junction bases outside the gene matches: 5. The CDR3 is CASSSGTGSETQYF. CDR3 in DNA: TGTGCCAGCAGCTCCGGGACAGGGTCCGAGACCCAGTACTTC.

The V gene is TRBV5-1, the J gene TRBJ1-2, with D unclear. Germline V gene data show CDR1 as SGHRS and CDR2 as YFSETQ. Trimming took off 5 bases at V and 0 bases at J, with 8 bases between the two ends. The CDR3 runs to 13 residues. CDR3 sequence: CASRGITNYGYTF. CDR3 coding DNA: TGCGCCAGCAGGGGCATCACTAACTATGGCTACACCTTC.

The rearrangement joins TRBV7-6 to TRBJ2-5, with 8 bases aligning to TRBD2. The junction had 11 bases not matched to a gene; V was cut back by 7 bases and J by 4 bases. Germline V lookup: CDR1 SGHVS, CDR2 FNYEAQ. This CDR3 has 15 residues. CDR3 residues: CASTNPGGAGETQYF. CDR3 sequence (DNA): TGTGCCAGCACGAACCCGGGGGGGGCGGGAGAGACCCAGTACTTC. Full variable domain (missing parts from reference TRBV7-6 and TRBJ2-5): GAGVSQSPRYKVTKRGQDVALRCDPISGHVSLYWYRQALGQGPEFLTYFNYEAQQDKSGLPNDRFSAERPEGSISTLTIQRTEQRDSAMYRCASTNPGGAGETQYFGPGTRLLVL.

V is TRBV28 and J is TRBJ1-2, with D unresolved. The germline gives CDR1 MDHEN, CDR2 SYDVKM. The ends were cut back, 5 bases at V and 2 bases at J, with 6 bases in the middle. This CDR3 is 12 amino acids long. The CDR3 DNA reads TGTGCCAGCAGTCTATTAAACTATGGCTACACCTTC. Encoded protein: CASSLLNYGYTF.

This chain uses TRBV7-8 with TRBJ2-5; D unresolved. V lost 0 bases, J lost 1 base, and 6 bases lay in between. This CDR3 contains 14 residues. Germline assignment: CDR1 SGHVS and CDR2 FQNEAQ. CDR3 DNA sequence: TGTGCCAGCAGCTTAGCTGGCAGCCAAGAGACCCAGTACTTC. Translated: CASSLAGSQETQYF.

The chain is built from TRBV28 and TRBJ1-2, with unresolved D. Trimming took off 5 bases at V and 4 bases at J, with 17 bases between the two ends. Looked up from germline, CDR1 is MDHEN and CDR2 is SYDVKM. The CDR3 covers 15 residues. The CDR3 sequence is CASSHDMTKFYGYTF. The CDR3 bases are TGTGCCAGCAGTCATGACATGACTAAATTCTATGGCTACACCTTC.

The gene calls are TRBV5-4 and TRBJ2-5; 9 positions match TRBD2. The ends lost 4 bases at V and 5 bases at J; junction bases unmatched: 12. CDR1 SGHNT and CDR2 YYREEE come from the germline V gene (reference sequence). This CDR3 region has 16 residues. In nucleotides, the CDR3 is TGTGCCAGCAGCCCCCAACCTCCCGGGACTAGCGAGACCCAGTACTTC. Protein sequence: CASSPQPPGTSETQYF.

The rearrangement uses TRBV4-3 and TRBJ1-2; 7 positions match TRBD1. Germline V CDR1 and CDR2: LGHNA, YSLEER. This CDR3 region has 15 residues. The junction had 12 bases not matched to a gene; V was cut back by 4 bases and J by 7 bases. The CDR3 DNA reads TGCGCCAGCAGCCCACAGGGGACCGATCTCTTTGGCTACACCTTC. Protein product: CASSPQGTDLFGYTF.

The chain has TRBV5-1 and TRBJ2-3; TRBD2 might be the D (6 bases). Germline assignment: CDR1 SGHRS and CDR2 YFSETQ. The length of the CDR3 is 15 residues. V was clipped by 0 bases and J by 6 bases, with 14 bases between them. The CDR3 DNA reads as TGCGCCAGCAGCTTGGAGGGCAGGGAGGTCGATACGCAGTATTTT. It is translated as CASSLEGREVDTQYF.